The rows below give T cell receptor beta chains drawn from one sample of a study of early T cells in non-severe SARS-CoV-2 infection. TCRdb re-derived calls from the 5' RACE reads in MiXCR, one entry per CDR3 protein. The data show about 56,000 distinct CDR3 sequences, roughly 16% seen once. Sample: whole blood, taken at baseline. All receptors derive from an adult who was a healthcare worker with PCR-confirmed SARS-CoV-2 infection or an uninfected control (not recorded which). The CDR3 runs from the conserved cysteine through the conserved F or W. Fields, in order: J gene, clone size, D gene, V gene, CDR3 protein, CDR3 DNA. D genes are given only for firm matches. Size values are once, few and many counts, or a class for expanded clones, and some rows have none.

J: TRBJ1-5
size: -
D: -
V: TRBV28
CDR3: CASSGTGYGSQPQHF
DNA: TGTGCCAGCAGCGGAACAGGGTATGGAAGTCAGCCCCAGCATTTT

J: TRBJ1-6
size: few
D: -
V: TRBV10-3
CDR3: CAISSAITGTPNSPLHF
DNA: TGTGCCATCAGTTCTGCCATTACCGGGACACCTAATTCACCCCTCCACTTT

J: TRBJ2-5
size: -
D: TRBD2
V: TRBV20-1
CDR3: CSASLMGLAGDQETQYF
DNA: TGCAGTGCTTCCCTAATGGGACTAGCGGGAGACCAAGAGACCCAGTACTTC

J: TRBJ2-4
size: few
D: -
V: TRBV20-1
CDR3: CSARSVQFAKNIQYF
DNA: TGCAGTGCTAGAAGCGTCCAGTTTGCCAAAAACATTCAGTACTTC

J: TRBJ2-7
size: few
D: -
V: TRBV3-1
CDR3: CASSQGSSPYEQYF
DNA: TGTGCCAGCAGCCAAGGAAGTAGTCCCTACGAGCAGTACTTC

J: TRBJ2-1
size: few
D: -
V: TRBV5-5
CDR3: CASSLGGAAGNEQFF
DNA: TGTGCCAGCAGCTTGGGAGGGGCCGCAGGCAATGAGCAGTTCTTC

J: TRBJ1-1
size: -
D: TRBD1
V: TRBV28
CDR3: CASSRTGSTEAFF
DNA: TGTGCCAGCAGCCGGACAGGGTCCACTGAAGCTTTCTTT

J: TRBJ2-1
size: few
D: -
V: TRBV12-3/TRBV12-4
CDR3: CASSPLGRVESEQFF
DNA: TGTGCCAGCAGCCCCCTCGGAAGGGTAGAGAGTGAGCAGTTCTTC

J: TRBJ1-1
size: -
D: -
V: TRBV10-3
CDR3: CAISEPPGGMLTEAFF
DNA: TGTGCCATCAGTGAGCCACCTGGAGGGATGCTCACTGAAGCTTTCTTT

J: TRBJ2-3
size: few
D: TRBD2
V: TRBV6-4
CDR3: CASSQSASGGTDTQYF
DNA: TGTGCCAGCAGCCAGAGCGCTAGCGGGGGAACAGATACGCAGTATTTT

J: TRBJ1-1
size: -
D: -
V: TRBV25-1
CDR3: CASSAYPRGDTEAFF
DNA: TGTGCCAGCAGTGCATATCCTAGGGGTGACACTGAAGCTTTCTTT

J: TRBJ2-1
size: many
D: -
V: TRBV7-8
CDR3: CASSLRASSYNEQFF
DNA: TGTGCCAGCAGCTTACGCGCGAGCTCCTACAATGAGCAGTTCTTC

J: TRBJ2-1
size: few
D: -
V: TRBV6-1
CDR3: CASSEEGRRNEQFF
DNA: TGTGCCAGCAGTGAAGAGGGGAGGAGAAATGAGCAGTTCTTC

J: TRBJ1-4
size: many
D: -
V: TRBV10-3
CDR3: CAIKGGNEKLFF
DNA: TGTGCCATCAAGGGCGGTAATGAAAAACTGTTTTTT

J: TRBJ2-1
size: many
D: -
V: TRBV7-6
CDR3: CASSTLNEQFF
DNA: TGTGCCAGCAGCACCCTTAATGAGCAGTTCTTC

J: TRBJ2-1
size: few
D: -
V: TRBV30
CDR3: CAWGTGSANEQFF
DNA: TGTGCCTGGGGCACAGGGTCGGCAAATGAGCAGTTCTTC

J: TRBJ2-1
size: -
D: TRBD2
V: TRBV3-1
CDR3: CASSQDRVAGEGEQFF
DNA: TGTGCCAGCAGCCAAGATAGGGTAGCGGGGGAAGGCGAGCAGTTCTTC

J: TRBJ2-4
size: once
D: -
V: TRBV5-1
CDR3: CASSSQDGNIQYF
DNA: TGCGCCAGCAGTTCCCAGGACGGAAACATTCAGTACTTC

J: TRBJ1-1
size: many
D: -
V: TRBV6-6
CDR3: CATTDRTVKGPNTEAFF
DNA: TGTGCCACAACGGACAGAACCGTTAAGGGTCCGAACACTGAAGCTTTCTTT

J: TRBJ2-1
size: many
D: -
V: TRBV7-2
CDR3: CASSLGVLGEQFF
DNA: TGTGCCAGCAGCTTAGGGGTCCTAGGTGAGCAGTTCTTC

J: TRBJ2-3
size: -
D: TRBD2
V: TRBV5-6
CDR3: CASSPHRGRGGGDTQYF
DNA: TGTGCCAGCAGCCCCCATCGGGGGCGGGGGGGCGGAGATACGCAGTATTTT

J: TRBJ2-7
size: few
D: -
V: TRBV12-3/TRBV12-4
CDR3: CASSLAGRTYEQYF
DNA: TGTGCCAGCAGTTTAGCGGGACGAACCTACGAGCAGTACTTC

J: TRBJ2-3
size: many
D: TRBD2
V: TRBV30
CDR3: CAWNLAGTSGVTDTQYF
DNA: TGTGCCTGGAATCTCGCCGGGACTAGCGGGGTCACAGATACGCAGTATTTT

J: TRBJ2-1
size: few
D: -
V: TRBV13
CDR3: CASSDHANEQFF
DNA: TGTGCCAGCAGCGATCATGCCAATGAGCAGTTCTTC

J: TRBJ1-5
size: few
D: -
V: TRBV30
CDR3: CAWSNGGGAAQPQHF
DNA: TGTGCCTGGAGTAATGGAGGGGGGGCCGCTCAGCCCCAGCATTTT

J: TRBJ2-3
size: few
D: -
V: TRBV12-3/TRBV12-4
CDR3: CASSAQAGIADTQYF
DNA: TGTGCCAGCAGTGCCCAGGCGGGTATTGCAGATACGCAGTATTTT

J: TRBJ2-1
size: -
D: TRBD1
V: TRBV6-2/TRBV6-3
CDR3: CASTPRTGGALNEQFF
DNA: TGTGCCAGCACGCCACGAACAGGGGGCGCTTTAAATGAGCAGTTCTTC

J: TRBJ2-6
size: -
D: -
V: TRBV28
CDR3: CASSRTPRRAGANVLTF
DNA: TGTGCCAGCAGTCGAACACCCCGGCGGGCTGGGGCCAACGTCCTGACTTTC

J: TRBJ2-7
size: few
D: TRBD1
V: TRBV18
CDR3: CASSPGGSYEQYF
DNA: TGTGCCAGCTCCCCAGGGGGCTCCTACGAGCAGTACTTC

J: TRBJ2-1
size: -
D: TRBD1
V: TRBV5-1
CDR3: CASSLRQGSDEQFF
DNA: TGCGCCAGCAGCTTGAGACAGGGCAGCGATGAGCAGTTCTTC

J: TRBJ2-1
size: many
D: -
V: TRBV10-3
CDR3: CAIRSLGLINEQFF
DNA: TGTGCCATCAGGAGCCTCGGGTTAATTAATGAGCAGTTCTTC

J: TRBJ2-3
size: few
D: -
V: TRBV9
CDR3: CASSLNTEVSGSTDTQYF
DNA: TGTGCCAGCAGCCTAAACACAGAAGTTAGCGGCAGCACAGATACGCAGTATTTT

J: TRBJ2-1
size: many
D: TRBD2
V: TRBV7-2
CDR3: CASSRGGTSYNEQFF
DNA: TGTGCCAGCAGCCGGGGGGGCACATCCTACAATGAGCAGTTCTTC

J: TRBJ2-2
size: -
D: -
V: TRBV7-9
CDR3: CASSLAGNTGELFF
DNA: TGTGCCAGCAGCTTAGCGGGGAACACCGGGGAGCTGTTTTTT

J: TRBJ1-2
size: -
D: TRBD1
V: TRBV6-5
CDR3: CASSLRDRGNYGYTF
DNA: TGTGCCAGCAGCCTCCGGGACAGGGGGAACTATGGCTACACCTTC

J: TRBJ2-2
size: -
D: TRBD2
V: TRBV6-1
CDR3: CASSETRQGLAGATGELFF
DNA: TGTGCCAGCAGCGAAACTAGACAGGGTTTAGCGGGGGCCACCGGGGAGCTGTTTTTT

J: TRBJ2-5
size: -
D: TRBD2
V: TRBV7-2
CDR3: CASSSGLARETQYF
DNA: TGTGCCAGCAGCTCCGGACTAGCGAGAGAGACCCAGTACTTC

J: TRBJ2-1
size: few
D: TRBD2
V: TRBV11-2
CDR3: CASYRPGGSKGNEQFF
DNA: TGTGCCAGCTATAGACCCGGGGGGAGTAAAGGGAATGAGCAGTTCTTC

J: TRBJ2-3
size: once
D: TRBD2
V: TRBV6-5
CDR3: CASSLTSGETDTQYF
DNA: TGTGCCAGCAGCCTTACTAGCGGGGAAACAGATACGCAGTATTTT

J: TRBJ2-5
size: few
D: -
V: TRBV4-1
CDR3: CASSQWVRETQYF
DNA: TGCGCCAGCAGCCAATGGGTCCGAGAGACCCAGTACTTC

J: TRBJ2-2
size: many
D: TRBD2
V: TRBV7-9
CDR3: CATGEPGLAIAGELFF
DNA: TGTGCCACCGGTGAACCGGGACTAGCGATCGCCGGGGAGCTGTTTTTT

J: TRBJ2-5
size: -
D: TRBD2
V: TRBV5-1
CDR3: CASSTGLAGAETQYF
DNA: TGCGCCAGCAGCACGGGACTAGCGGGAGCAGAGACCCAGTACTTC

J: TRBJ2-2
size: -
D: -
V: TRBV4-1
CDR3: CASSQLQLGEELFF
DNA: TGCGCCAGCAGCCAGTTGCAGTTGGGCGAGGAGCTGTTTTTT

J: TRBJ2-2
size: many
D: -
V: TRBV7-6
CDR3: CASSLAGTGRSTGELFF
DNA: TGTGCCAGCAGCTTAGCTGGAACGGGCCGAAGCACCGGGGAGCTGTTTTTT

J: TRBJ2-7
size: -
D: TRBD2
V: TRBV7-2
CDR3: CASSLSSTSGGVYEQYF
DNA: TGTGCCAGCAGCTTAAGTTCAACTAGCGGGGGTGTCTACGAGCAGTACTTC

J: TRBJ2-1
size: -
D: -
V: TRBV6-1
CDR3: CASSVSHYNEQFF
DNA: TGTGCCAGCTCGGTATCGCACTACAATGAGCAGTTCTTC

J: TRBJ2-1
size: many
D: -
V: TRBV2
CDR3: CASSESRDKFF
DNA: TGTGCCAGCAGTGAGTCACGTGACAAGTTCTTC

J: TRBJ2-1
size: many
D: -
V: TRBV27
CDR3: CASRTQYNEQFF
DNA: TGTGCCAGCCGGACCCAATACAATGAGCAGTTCTTC

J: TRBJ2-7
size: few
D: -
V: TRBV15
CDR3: CATSREGASYEQYF
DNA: TGTGCCACCAGCAGAGAAGGGGCGTCATACGAGCAGTACTTC